This TCR beta chain was recovered during a study of Ad26.COV2.S vaccination and SARS-CoV-2 variants. A word on this clone: Its antigen remains unknown.

The data were produced by immunoSEQ multiplex PCR, yet TCRdb's version contains in-frame clones alone and is incomplete. The sample includes about 480,000 clones, roughly 87% of them seen just once. Treatment meaning: over 15 received Ad26.COV2.S at low or high dose, single or two shots; about five received placebo; per-sample allocation not given. All samples were drawn on day 63, counting from the first vaccine or placebo injection. General study points: Placebo and vaccine recipients had non-spike TCR breadth that was similar.

The sample consisted of peripheral blood, taken in a trial of Ad26.COV2.S vaccine versus placebo. The clonotype originates from a person between 18 and 65 years old who received the Ad26.COV2.S COVID-19 vaccine or a placebo.

CDR3 sequence reads: CASGPSPYYGYTF. DNA for the CDR3: TGTGCTAGTGGCCCGAGCCCCTACTATGGCTACACCTTC. The chain joins TRBV12-5 to TRBJ1-2; D is ambiguous. V lost 6 bases, J lost 3 bases, and 11 bases lay in between. The CDR3 has 13 residues. Looked up from germline, CDR1 is LGHNT and CDR2 is FRNRAP.